This entry is about one T cell receptor (beta chain). Its antigen specificity is not known. Base qualities are not at hand, and no much larger clone is one base apart. The sample comes from a study of blood T cell repertoires in COVID-19 (dated by TCRdb to the early 2020s). Concerning the study at large: Samples from collaborators originated in the United States, Italy and Spain and spanned both the acute and convalescent phases of COVID-19. Where available, HLA class I and class II types were obtained from metadata supplied by the sample provider rather than from assay-based typing. A de-identified subject ID, COVID-19 status, age in years and sex were almost always included in the sample metadata. The repertoires were released in a freely available public database intended as a resource for research on the immune response to SARS-CoV-2. The samples were drawn from the first 160 participants of the ongoing ImmuneRACE study and from under 1,500 subjects provided by 6 global collaborators. Subjects who had been exposed to COVID-19, were actively infected with it, or had recovered from it provided the deeply sampled blood TCRbeta repertoires that made up the dataset. The material from the prospective study consisted of cDNA or gDNA derived from T cells, B-cell-depleted T cells, or PBMCs. Study-level results and caveats: How much clinical and demographic metadata was included differed by source and by participant, and the metadata was provided uncurated.

The collaborating institutions used their own protocols to collect whole blood in K2EDTA tubes. For TCRbeta analysis, collaborators shipped samples as frozen whole blood, isolated PBMCs, or DNA extracted from either of those sample types. In the germline V gene (reference sequence), CDR1 corresponds to SEHNR and CDR2 to FQNEAQ. The CDR3 runs 14 amino acids, cysteine and phenylalanine included. The CDR3 DNA has 42 bases and is translated from base 1. The germline V end is reduced by 7 bases and the J end by 4 bases; junction bases left unmatched: 6. TCRbeta CDR3 regions were amplified from genomic DNA by means of the immunoSEQ Assay, a bias-controlled multiplex PCR. Under the source paper's analysis protocol: Nucleated cell counts per sample were estimated from amplification of reference gene primers within the assay. To quantify the absolute abundance of each unique TCRbeta CDR3 rearrangement, sequence reads were collapsed and filtered. For each sample, productive Simpson clonality was calculated as the square root of Simpson's diversity index over productive rearrangements. TCRdb carries this immuneACCESS record with in-frame sequences only. Its versions omit some clonotypes, under half of them owing to an unresolved V gene in the studies checked, with the rest unexplained. The D gene and trimming were derived from the DNA, and the V and J assignments and clone size from that table. The sample yields 110,000 or so clones; roughly 84% were counted once. The ten largest clones capture 3% to 3.5% of the sample.

The source is a man aged 40-55 years with acute or convalescent COVID-19. The specimen sequenced was peripheral blood. The chain links TRBV7-9 with TRBJ2-1; a stretch of 8 junction bases matches TRBD2. The bases read TGTGCCAGCACGGAACGGGGGGGTTACAATGAGCAGTTCTTC. It specifies CASTERGGYNEQFF.